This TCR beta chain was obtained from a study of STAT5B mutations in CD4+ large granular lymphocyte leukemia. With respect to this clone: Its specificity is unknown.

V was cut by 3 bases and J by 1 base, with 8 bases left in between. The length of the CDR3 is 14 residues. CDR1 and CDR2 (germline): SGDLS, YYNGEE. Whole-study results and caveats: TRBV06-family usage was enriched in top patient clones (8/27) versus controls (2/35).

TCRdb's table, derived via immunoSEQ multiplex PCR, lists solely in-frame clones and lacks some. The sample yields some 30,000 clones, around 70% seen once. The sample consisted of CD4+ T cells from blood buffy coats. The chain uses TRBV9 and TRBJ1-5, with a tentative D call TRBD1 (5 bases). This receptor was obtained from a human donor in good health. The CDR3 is CASSARQSNQPQHF. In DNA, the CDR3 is TGTGCCAGCAGCGCTCGACAGAGCAATCAGCCCCAGCATTTT.